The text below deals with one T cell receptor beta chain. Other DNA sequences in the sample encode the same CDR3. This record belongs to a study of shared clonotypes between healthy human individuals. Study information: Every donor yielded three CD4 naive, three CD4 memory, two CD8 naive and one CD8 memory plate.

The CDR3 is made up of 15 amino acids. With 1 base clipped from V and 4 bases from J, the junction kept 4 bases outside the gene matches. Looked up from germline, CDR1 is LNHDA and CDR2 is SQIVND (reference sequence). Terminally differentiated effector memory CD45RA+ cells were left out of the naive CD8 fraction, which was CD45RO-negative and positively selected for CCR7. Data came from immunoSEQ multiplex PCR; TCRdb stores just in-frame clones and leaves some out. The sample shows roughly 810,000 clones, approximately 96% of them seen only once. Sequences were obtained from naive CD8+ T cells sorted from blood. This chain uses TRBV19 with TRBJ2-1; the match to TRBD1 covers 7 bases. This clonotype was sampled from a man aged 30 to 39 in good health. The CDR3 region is CASSIGGTVYNEQFF. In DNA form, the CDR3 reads TGTGCCAGTAGTATAGGTGGGACAGTGTACAATGAGCAGTTCTTC.